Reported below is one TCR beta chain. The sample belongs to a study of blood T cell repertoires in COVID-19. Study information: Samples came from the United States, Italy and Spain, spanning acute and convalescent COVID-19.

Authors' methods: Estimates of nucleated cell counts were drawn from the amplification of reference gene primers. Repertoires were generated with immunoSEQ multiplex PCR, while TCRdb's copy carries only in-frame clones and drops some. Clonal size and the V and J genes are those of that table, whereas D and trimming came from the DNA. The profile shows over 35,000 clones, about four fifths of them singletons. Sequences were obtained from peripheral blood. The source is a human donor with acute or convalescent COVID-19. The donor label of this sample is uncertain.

This CDR3 is CASSQFWGGEETQYF. CDR3 nucleotide sequence: TGTGCCAGCAGTCAGTTCTGGGGAGGCGAAGAGACCCAGTACTTC. The chain uses TRBV28 and TRBJ2-5; D might be TRBD2 (6 bases). CDR3 size: 15 residues. Germline CDR1 MDHEN, CDR2 SYDVKM. V gave up 5 bases and J gave up 3 bases, with 16 bases separating them.